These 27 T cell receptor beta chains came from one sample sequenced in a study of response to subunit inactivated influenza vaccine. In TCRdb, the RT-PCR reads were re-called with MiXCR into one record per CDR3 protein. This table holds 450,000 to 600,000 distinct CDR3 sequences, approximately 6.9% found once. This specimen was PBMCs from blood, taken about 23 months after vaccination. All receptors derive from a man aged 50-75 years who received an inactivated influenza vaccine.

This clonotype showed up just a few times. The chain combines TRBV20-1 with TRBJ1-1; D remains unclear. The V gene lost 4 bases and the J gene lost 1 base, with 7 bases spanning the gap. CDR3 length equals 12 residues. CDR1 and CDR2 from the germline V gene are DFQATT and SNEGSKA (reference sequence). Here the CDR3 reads CSATRENTEAFF. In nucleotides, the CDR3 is TGCAGTGCTACGAGGGAGAACACTGAAGCTTTCTTT.

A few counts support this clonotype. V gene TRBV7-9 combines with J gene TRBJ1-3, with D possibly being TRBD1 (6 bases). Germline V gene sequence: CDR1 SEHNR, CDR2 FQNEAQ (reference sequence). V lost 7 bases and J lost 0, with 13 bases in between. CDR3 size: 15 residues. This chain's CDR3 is CASMAAGASGNTIYF. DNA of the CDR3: TGTGCCAGCATGGCGGCAGGGGCCTCTGGAAACACCATATATTTT.

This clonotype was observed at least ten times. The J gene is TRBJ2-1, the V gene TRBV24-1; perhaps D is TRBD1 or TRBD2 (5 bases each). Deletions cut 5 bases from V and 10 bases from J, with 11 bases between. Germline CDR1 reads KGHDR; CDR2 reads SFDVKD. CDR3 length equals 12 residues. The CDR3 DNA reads TGTGCCACCAGTGTACCTGGGGGAGAGCAGTTCTTC. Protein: CATSVPGGEQFF.

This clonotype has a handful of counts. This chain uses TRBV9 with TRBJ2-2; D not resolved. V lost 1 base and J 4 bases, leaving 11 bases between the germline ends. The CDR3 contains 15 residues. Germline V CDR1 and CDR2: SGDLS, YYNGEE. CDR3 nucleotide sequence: TGTGCCAGCAGCGTAACCGTATCCTTCACCGGGGAGCTGTTTTTT. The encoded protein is CASSVTVSFTGELFF.

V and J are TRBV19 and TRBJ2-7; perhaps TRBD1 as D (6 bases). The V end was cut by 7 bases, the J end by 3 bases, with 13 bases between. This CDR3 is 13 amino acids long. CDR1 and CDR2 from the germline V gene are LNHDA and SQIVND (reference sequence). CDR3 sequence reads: CASKGPGDYEQYF. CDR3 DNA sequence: TGTGCCAGTAAGGGGCCAGGGGACTACGAGCAGTACTTC.

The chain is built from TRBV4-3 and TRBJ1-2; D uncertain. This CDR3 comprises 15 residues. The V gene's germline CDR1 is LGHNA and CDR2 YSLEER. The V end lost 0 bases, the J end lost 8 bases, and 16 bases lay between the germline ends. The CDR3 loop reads CASSQDLFGRGGYTF. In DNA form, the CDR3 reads TGCGCCAGCAGCCAAGATCTTTTCGGGCGCGGAGGCTACACCTTC.

For the CDR3, the DNA is TGTGCCACCAGCAGAGGAGGTCGCGCGACCGGGGAGCTGTTTTTT. Amino acids: CATSRGGRATGELFF. The chain recombines TRBV15 with TRBJ2-2; D gene unclear. The CDR3 loop spans 15 amino acids. Trimming cost V 1 base and J 5 bases, with 11 bases left between them. Germline CDR1 reads LNHNV; CDR2 reads YYDKDF (reference sequence).

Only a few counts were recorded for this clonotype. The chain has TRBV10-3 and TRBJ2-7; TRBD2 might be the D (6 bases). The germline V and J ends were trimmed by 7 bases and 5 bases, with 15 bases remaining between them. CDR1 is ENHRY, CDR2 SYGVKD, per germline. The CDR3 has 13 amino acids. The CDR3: CAINAGTFDEQYF. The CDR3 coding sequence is TGTGCCATCAACGCGGGGACGTTCGACGAGCAGTACTTC.

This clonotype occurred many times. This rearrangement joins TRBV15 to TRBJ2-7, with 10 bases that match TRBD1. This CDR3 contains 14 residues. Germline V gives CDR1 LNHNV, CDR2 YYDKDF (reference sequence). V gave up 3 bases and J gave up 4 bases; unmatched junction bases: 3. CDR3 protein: CATSSPGQGYEQYF. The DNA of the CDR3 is TGTGCCACCAGCAGCCCGGGACAGGGGTACGAGCAGTACTTC.

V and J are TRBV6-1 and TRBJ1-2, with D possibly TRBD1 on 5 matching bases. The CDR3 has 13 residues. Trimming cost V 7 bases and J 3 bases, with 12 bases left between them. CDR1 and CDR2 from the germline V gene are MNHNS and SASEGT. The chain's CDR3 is CASTRQPYYGYTF. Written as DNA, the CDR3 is TGTGCCAGCACCCGACAGCCTTACTATGGCTACACCTTC.

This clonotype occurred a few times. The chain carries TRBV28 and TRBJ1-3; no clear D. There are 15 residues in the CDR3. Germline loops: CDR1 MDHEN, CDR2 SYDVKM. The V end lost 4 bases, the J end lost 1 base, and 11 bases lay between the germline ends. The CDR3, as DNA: TGTGCCAGCAGTTCAGCTCGGGTTTCTGGAAACACCATATATTTT. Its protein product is CASSSARVSGNTIYF. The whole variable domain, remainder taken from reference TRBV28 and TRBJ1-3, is DVKVTQSSRYLVKRTGEKVFLECVQDMDHENMFWYRQDPGLGLRLIYFSYDVKMKEKGDIPEGYSVSREKKERFSLILESASTNQTSMYLCASSSARVSGNTIYFGEGSWLTVV.

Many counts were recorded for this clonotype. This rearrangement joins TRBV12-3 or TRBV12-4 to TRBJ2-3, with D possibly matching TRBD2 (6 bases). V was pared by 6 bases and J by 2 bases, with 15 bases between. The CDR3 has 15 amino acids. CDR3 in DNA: TGTGCCAGCAGGCAACTAGCCCGGTTCACAGATACGCAGTATTTT. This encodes CASRQLARFTDTQYF.

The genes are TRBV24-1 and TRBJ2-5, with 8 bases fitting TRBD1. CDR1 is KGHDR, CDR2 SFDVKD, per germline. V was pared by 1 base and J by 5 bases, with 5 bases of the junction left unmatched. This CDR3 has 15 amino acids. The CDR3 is CATSDFYRGLETQYF. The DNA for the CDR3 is TGTGCCACCAGTGATTTCTACAGGGGGTTGGAGACCCAGTACTTC.

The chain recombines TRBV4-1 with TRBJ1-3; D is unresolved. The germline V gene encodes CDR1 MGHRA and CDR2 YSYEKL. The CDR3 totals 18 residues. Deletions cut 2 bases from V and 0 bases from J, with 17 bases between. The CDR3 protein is CASSQRSDRVYSGNTIYF. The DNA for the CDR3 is TGCGCCAGCAGCCAACGGTCAGATCGGGTCTACTCTGGAAACACCATATATTTT.

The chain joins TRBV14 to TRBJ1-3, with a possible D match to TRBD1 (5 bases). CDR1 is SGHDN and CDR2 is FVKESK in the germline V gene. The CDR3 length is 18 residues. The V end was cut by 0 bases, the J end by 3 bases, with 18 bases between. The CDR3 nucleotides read TGTGCCAGCAGCCAAGAAGCTCGGATGGGGACGGGTGGAAACACCATATATTTT. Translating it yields CASSQEARMGTGGNTIYF.

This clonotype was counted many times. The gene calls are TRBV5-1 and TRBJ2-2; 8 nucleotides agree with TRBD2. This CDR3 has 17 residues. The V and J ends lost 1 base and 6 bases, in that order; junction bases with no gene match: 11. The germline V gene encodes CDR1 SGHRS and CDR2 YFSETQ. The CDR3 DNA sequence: TGCGCCAGCAGCTTGTATAGCGGGATGGTTGGCGCCGGGGAGCTGTTTTTT. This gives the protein CASSLYSGMVGAGELFF.

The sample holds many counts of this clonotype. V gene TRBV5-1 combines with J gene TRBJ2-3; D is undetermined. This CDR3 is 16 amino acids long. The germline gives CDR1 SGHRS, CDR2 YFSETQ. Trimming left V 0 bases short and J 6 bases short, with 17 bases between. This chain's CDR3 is CASSLALDAARDTQYF. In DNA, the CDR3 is TGCGCCAGCAGCTTGGCCTTGGACGCTGCACGTGATACGCAGTATTTT.

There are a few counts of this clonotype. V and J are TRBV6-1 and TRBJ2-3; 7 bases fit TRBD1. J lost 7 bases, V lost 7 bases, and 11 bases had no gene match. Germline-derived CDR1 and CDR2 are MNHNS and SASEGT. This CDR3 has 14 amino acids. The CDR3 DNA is TGTGCCAGCACCAACAAACCAGGGGGTCATACGCAGTATTTT. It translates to CASTNKPGGHTQYF.

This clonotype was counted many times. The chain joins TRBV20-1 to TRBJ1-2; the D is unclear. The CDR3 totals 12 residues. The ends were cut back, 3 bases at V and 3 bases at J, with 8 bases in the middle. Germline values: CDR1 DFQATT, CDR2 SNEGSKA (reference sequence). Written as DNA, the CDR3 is TGCAGTGCTAGGGGTCTGGACTATGGCTACACCTTC. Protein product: CSARGLDYGYTF.

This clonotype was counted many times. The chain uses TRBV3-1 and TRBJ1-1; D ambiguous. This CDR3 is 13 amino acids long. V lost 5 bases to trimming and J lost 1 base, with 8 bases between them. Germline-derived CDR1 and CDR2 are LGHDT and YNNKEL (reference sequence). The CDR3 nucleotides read TGTGCCAGCAGCACTACAGCGAACACTGAAGCTTTCTTT. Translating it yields CASSTTANTEAFF. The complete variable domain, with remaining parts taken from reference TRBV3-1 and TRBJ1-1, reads DTAVSQTPKYLVTQMGNDKSIKCEQNLGHDTMYWYKQDSKKFLKIMFSYNNKELIINETVPNRFSPKSPDKAHLNLHINSLELGDSAVYFCASSTTANTEAFFGQGTRLTVV.

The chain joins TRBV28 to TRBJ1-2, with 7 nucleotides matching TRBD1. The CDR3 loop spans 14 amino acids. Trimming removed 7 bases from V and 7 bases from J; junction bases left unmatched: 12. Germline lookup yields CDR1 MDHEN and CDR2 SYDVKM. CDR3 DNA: TGTGCCAGCACACCCCCGACAGGGACGGCTGGCTACACCTTC. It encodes CASTPPTGTAGYTF.

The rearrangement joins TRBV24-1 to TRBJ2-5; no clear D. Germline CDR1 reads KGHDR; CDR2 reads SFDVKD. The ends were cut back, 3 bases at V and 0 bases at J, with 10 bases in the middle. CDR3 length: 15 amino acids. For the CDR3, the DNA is TGTGCCACCAGTGATCCCCGACTGAACCAAGAGACCCAGTACTTC. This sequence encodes CATSDPRLNQETQYF.

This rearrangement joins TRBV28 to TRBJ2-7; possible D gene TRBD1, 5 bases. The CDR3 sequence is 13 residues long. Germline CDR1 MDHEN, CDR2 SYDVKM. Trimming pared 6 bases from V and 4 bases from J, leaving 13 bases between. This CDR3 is CASSSTYRYEQYF. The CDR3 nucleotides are TGTGCCAGCAGCTCTACCTACAGGTACGAGCAGTACTTC.

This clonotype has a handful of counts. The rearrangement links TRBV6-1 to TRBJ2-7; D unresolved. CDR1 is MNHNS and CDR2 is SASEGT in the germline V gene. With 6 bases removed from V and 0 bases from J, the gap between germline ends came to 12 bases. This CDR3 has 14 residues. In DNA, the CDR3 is TGTGCCAGCAGACCAGGCCAGGACTCCTACGAGCAGTACTTC. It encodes CASRPGQDSYEQYF.

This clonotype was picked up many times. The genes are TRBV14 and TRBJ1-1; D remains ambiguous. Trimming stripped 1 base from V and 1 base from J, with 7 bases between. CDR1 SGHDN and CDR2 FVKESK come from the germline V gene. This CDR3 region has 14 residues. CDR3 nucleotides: TGTGCCAGCAGCCAAGGAGTCCGGAACACTGAAGCTTTCTTT. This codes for CASSQGVRNTEAFF. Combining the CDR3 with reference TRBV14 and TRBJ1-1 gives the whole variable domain EAGVTQFPSHSVIEKGQTVTLRCDPISGHDNLYWYRRVMGKEIKFLLHFVKESKQDESGMPNNRFLAERTGGTYSTLKVQPAELEDSGVYFCASSQGVRNTEAFFGQGTRLTVV.

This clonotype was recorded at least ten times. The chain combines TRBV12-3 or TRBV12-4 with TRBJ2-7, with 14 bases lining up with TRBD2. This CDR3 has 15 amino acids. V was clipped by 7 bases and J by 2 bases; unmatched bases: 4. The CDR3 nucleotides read TGTGCCAGCACTGTGGGACTAGCGGGAGCCTACGAGCAGTACTTC. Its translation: CASTVGLAGAYEQYF.

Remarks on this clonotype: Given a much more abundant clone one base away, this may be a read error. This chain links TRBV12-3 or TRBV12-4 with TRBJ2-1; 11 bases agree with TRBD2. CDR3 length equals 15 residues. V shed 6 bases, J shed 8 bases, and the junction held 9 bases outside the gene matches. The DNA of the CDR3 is TGTGCCAGCAGCCTACTAGCGGGAGCATACGATGAGCAGTTCTTC. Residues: CASSLLAGAYDEQFF.